This T cell receptor (beta chain) was documented in a study of identical twins. TCRdb redid the calling of the 5' RACE reads with MiXCR, one entry per CDR3 protein. This sample yields about 890,000 distinct CDR3 sequences, of which 10% to 15% are seen a single time; under 2% belongs to the top ten. Findings of the study overall: Weaker excess sharing between twins was seen in beta out-of-frame sequences. Out-of-frame alpha sequences shared by twins showed excess low generation probability.

This clonotype has more than one count but fewer than ten. The antigen remains undetermined. The germline V and J ends were trimmed by 0 bases and 0 bases, with 14 bases remaining between them. CDR3 length: 18 residues. Germline V gene lookup returns CDR1 MGHRA and CDR2 YSYEKL. In addition, the sample was reused for a study of yellow fever vaccine responses in identical twins.

Sequences were obtained from PBMCs. The clonotype was recovered from a woman between 18 and 30 years old in good health. The chain links TRBV4-1 to TRBJ2-2, with D perhaps matching TRBD2 (7 bases). DNA of the CDR3: TGCGCCAGCAGCCAAGATGGAGGGCGGGGGCCGAACACCGGGGAGCTGTTTTTT. This gives the protein CASSQDGGRGPNTGELFF.